One and the same sample provided the 3 T cell receptor beta chains below, sequenced in a study of T cell responses to AZD1222 COVID-19 vaccine. Sequenced by immunoSEQ multiplex PCR; TCRdb stores in-frame clones only, minus some. The repertoire holds 150,000 to 200,000 clones, around 93% seen once, with roughly 10% in the top ten. Sequences were derived from peripheral blood, sampled on day 0 of AZD1222 vaccination. All receptors come from an adult in good health.

The genes are TRBV9 and TRBJ2-7; TRBD2 aligns across 12 bases. Germline V gene lookup returns CDR1 SGDLS and CDR2 YYNGEE. V dropped 3 bases and J dropped 7; count of bases not matched to a gene: 5. The CDR3 consists of 14 residues. The CDR3 coding sequence is TGTGCCAGCAGCGAGGCTAGCGGGAGGGGAGAGCAGTACTTC. It encodes CASSEASGRGEQYF.

V and J are TRBV7-6 and TRBJ1-5; no clear D gene. Per germline, CDR1 SGHVS and CDR2 FNYEAQ. The V end was cut by 1 base, the J end by 3 bases, with 10 bases between. This CDR3 contains 15 residues. The CDR3 protein is CASSLDANSNQPQHF. The CDR3 DNA follows: TGTGCCAGCAGCTTAGACGCGAACTCCAATCAGCCCCAGCATTTT.

The V call is TRBV19, the J call TRBJ2-5; D might be TRBD2 (5 bases). Trimming took off 6 bases at V and 2 bases at J, with 10 bases between the two ends. This CDR3 is built from 13 residues. Germline loops: CDR1 LNHDA, CDR2 SQIVND (reference sequence). The chain's CDR3 is CASSRGQQETQYF. The CDR3 nucleotides are TGTGCCAGTAGCAGAGGGCAACAAGAGACCCAGTACTTC.